Presented here are 26 T cell receptor beta chains from one specimen sequenced in a study of cytomegalovirus exposure and HLA in healthy donors. 60 Vbeta and 13 Jbeta primers were used in PCR. Profiling relied on immunoSEQ multiplex PCR, and the TCRdb table lists in-frame clones only, not all of them. This sample has roughly 100,000 clones, with over 8% found just once. Sequencing was carried out using PBMCs. The receptors derive from a man aged 45-65 years in good health and CMV-seropositive.

The table lists this clone with many counts. This rearrangement joins TRBV29-1 to TRBJ2-1; 11 nucleotides align to TRBD1. V lost 3 bases, J lost 8 bases, and 6 bases stayed unmatched. Germline V CDR1 and CDR2: SQVTM, ANQGSEA. The CDR3 runs 14 residues. This CDR3 reads CSVDPDRGPDEQFF. The CDR3 DNA follows: TGCAGCGTTGACCCGGACAGGGGGCCGGATGAGCAGTTCTTC.

This clone was seen more than once but under ten times. The sample contains more than one DNA sequence encoding this CDR3. This sequence joins TRBV29-1 and TRBJ1-1; possible D gene TRBD1, 6 bases. Germline V gene lookup returns CDR1 SQVTM and CDR2 ANQGSEA. Trimming removed 6 bases from V and 2 bases from J, with 10 bases in between. This CDR3 contains 12 residues. Here the CDR3 reads CSVGQANTEAFF. The CDR3 region has the DNA TGCAGCGTGGGACAAGCTAACACTGAAGCTTTCTTT.

J is TRBJ2-2 and V is TRBV30, with no clear D. The germline V gene encodes CDR1 GTSNPN and CDR2 SVGIG (reference sequence). The CDR3 covers 13 residues. V lost 2 bases and J lost 1, with 5 bases in between. CDR3 region: CAWSIENTGELFF. The CDR3 DNA follows: TGTGCCTGGAGTATAGAGAACACCGGGGAGCTGTTTTTT.

This clone was seen more than once but under ten times. This chain joins TRBV20-1 and TRBJ2-3; 7 positions agree with TRBD1. The CDR3 loop spans 11 amino acids. With 6 bases clipped from V and 4 bases from J, the junction kept 1 base outside the gene matches. The germline V gene encodes CDR1 DFQATT and CDR2 SNEGSKA (reference sequence). The CDR3 sequence is CSAGQADTQYF. CDR3 coding DNA: TGCAGTGCCGGACAGGCAGATACGCAGTATTTT.

This clone has at least ten counts. V is TRBV9 and J is TRBJ1-4; D call uncertain. The CDR3 consists of 12 residues. V was cut by 3 bases and J by 5 bases, with 5 bases left in between. Germline loops: CDR1 SGDLS, CDR2 YYNGEE. The CDR3 loop reads CASSGLNEKLFF. The DNA of the CDR3 is TGTGCCAGCAGCGGACTAAATGAAAAACTGTTTTTT.

The J gene is TRBJ2-5, the V gene TRBV4-3; weak D call: TRBD2 (6 bases). Germline V lookup: CDR1 LGHNA, CDR2 YSLEER. Trimming took 4 bases from V and 5 from J, leaving 35 bases between them. This CDR3 has 21 amino acids. The CDR3 DNA reads as TGCGCCAGCAGCCCCCGGGCCTATGAGTGGGCTAGCGCCGGGCTGAGGGAGACCCAGTACTTC. Protein: CASSPRAYEWASAGLRETQYF.

The rearrangement links TRBV5-6 to TRBJ2-3; the D is unclear. Germline-derived CDR1 and CDR2 are SGHDT and YYEEEE. CDR3 length equals 16 residues. V lost 2 bases and J lost 6, with 19 bases in between. The CDR3 sequence is CASSFWKELMTDTQYF. The CDR3 bases are TGTGCCAGCAGCTTTTGGAAGGAATTGATGACTGATACGCAGTATTTT.

This clone has ten or more counts. The chain has TRBV7-2 and TRBJ2-6; the match to TRBD1 covers 8 bases. Trimming removed 5 bases from V and 0 bases from J; junction bases left unmatched: 3. This CDR3 has 16 residues. The germline V gene has CDR1 SGHTA and CDR2 FQGNSA. Here the CDR3 DNA reads TGTGCCAGCAGCGGACAGGGTTTCTCTGGGGCCAACGTCCTGACTTTC. Residues: CASSGQGFSGANVLTF. The variable domain in full, with the rest retrieved from reference TRBV7-2 and TRBJ2-6, is GAGVSQSPSNKVTEKGKDVELRCDPISGHTALYWYRQSLGQGLEFLIYFQGNSAPDKSGLPSDRFSAERTGGSVSTLTIQRTQQEDSAVYLCASSGQGFSGANVLTFGAGSRLTVL.

Only a few counts were recorded for this clone. The rearrangement joins TRBV28 to TRBJ1-4; no clear D. CDR3 length: 14 residues. V was shortened by 1 base and J by 8 bases, with 11 bases between the two germline ends. Germline V CDR1 and CDR2: MDHEN, SYDVKM. In DNA form, the CDR3 reads TGTGCCAGCAGTTTATTTGGAAGGGAGGAAAAACTGTTTTTT. Translation gives CASSLFGREEKLFF.

This rearrangement joins TRBV7-9 to TRBJ1-1, with D possibly matching TRBD1 (6 bases). There are 13 residues in the CDR3. CDR1 and CDR2 (germline): SEHNR, FQNEAQ (reference sequence). The germline V and J ends were trimmed by 5 bases and 5 bases, with 12 bases remaining between them. CDR3 nucleotides: TGTGCCAGCAGCCGAAGGGGGGGGACTGAAGCTTTCTTT. Protein: CASSRRGGTEAFF.

This clone was counted between two and nine times. This chain uses TRBV6-1 with TRBJ2-3, with D unresolved. Per the germline V gene, CDR1 is MNHNS and CDR2 is SASEGT. Trimming left V 6 bases short and J 6 bases short, with 10 bases between. The CDR3 extends over 12 amino acids. CDR3 DNA: TGTGCCAGCAGGGCTAGTCACGATACGCAGTATTTT. Protein: CASRASHDTQYF.

J is TRBJ2-5 and V is TRBV4-1; D is possibly TRBD1 (6 bases). The CDR3 has 14 residues. Deletions cut 1 base from V and 3 bases from J, with 9 bases between. Per the germline V gene, CDR1 is MGHRA and CDR2 is YSYEKL. The CDR3 DNA reads as TGCGCCAGCAGCCAAGCCTGGACAGAAGAGACCCAGTACTTC. Protein: CASSQAWTEETQYF.

This clone was seen only a few times. The rearrangement joins TRBV6-4 to TRBJ2-3; D might be TRBD2 (6 bases). CDR3 size: 16 residues. CDR1 is MRHNA, CDR2 SNTAGT, per germline. Trimming stripped 3 bases from V and 9 bases from J, with 22 bases between. CDR3 nucleotides: TGTGCCAGCAGTGAAATTTCTAGCGCGAGTATTGGAACGCAGTATTTT. The encoded protein is CASSEISSASIGTQYF.

This clone came up a few times. The V call is TRBV7-2, the J call TRBJ2-7, with 8 bases matching TRBD1. The length of the CDR3 is 13 residues. Germline V gene data show CDR1 as SGHTA and CDR2 as FQGNSA. The J segment lost 6 bases and the V segment lost 1 base, leaving 2 bases of the junction unmatched. In DNA form, the CDR3 reads TGTGCCAGCAGCTTAGGCAGGGGGCGCGAGCAGTACTTC. This sequence encodes CASSLGRGREQYF.

This clone has more than one count but fewer than ten. The chain employs TRBV7-8 and TRBJ1-5, with 9 bases fitting TRBD1. Germline V gives CDR1 SGHVS, CDR2 FQNEAQ. With V trimmed by 6 bases and J by 6 bases, 9 bases remained unmatched. This CDR3 spans 15 amino acids. This chain's CDR3 is CASSLPGQGSQPQHF. The CDR3 DNA follows: TGTGCCAGCAGTCTCCCGGGACAGGGAAGTCAGCCCCAGCATTTT.

The V gene is TRBV29-1, the J gene TRBJ2-1, with a tentative D call TRBD1 (5 bases). CDR1 and CDR2 (germline): SQVTM, ANQGSEA. The CDR3 spans 15 residues. The germline V and J ends were trimmed by 2 bases and 12 bases, with 23 bases remaining between them. CDR3 protein: CSVELLGLHGQRQFF. CDR3 sequence (DNA): TGCAGCGTTGAACTTTTGGGGCTTCATGGTCAGAGGCAGTTCTTC.

The V gene is TRBV19, the J gene TRBJ1-5, with TRBD1 as a possible D gene (5 bases). Deletions cut 3 bases from V and 2 bases from J, with 11 bases between. CDR3 length equals 15 residues. The germline V gene has CDR1 LNHDA and CDR2 SQIVND (reference sequence). DNA of the CDR3: TGTGCCAGTAGTATTGGGGGGAAAGGCAATCAGCCCCAGCATTTT. Translation: CASSIGGKGNQPQHF.

This chain uses TRBV27 with TRBJ2-5, with D hard to call. Germline CDR1 is MNHEY and CDR2 is SMNVEV (reference sequence). Trimming cost V 2 bases and J 5 bases, with 6 bases left between them. This CDR3 comprises 12 residues. For the CDR3, the DNA is TGTGCCAGCAGTTTACTCGGGGAGACCCAGTACTTC. Protein product: CASSLLGETQYF.

DNA of the CDR3: TGCGCCACCCCCCGACTAGATGACGAGCAGTACTTC. This gives the protein CATPRLDDEQYF. This sequence joins TRBV10-1 and TRBJ2-7, with D possibly being TRBD2 (6 bases). V lost 10 bases to trimming and J lost 5 bases, with 15 bases between them. The CDR3 has 12 residues. Germline V gives CDR1 WNHNN, CDR2 SYGVQD (reference sequence).

The J gene is TRBJ2-1, the V gene TRBV25-1; 8 nucleotides agree with TRBD2. The junction had 5 bases not matched to a gene; V was cut back by 0 bases and J by 7 bases. The germline V gene has CDR1 MGHDK and CDR2 SYGVNS. The CDR3 is 15 residues long. CDR3 amino acids: CASSEYGGRKNEQFF. The CDR3 DNA is TGTGCCAGCAGTGAATACGGCGGGAGGAAGAATGAGCAGTTCTTC.

This clone showed up many times. The chain employs TRBV2 and TRBJ2-7; maybe TRBD1 (5 bases). This CDR3 has 14 amino acids. The V end lost 4 bases, the J end lost 2 bases, and 12 bases lay between the germline ends. Germline CDR1 SNHLY, CDR2 FYNNEI. CDR3 nucleotides: TGTGCCAGCAGTGCGACTGGGGCAACCTACGAGCAGTACTTC. This codes for CASSATGATYEQYF.

This clone was detected only once. The gene calls are TRBV7-2 and TRBJ2-1; 7 positions match TRBD2. The J segment lost 9 bases and the V segment lost 4 bases, leaving 6 bases of the junction unmatched. Germline CDR1 reads SGHTA; CDR2 reads FQGNSA. The CDR3 consists of 13 residues. For the CDR3, the DNA is TGTGCCAGCAGCTCCCCGGGGAGGGGTGAGCAGTTCTTC. Amino acid sequence: CASSSPGRGEQFF.

Note on this clone: At one end the junction does not follow the germline gene, possibly because of a read error. Distinct nucleotide sequences in the sample also encode this CDR3. The chain joins TRBV7-6 to TRBJ1-4; D unresolved. Germline values: CDR1 SGHVS, CDR2 FNYEAQ. The CDR3 runs 14 residues. CDR3: CASSLTTNNEKLFF. Here the CDR3 DNA reads TGCGCCAGCAGCTTAACTACGAATAATGAAAAACTGTTTTTT.

The chain combines TRBV7-2 with TRBJ1-5, with 9 bases lining up with TRBD1. Germline V gene sequence: CDR1 SGHTA, CDR2 FQGNSA. The CDR3 contains 15 residues. Trimming at V came to 0 bases and at J to 4 bases, leaving 1 base not matched to a gene. CDR3 sequence reads: CASSLAGTGNQPQHF. The CDR3 DNA reads as TGTGCCAGCAGCTTAGCAGGGACAGGGAATCAGCCCCAGCATTTT.

The chain couples TRBV5-1 to TRBJ2-3, with 10 positions matching TRBD1. Germline V gene data show CDR1 as SGHRS and CDR2 as YFSETQ. Losses at the gene ends were 4 bases for V and 5 bases for J; bases not matched to a gene: 10. The CDR3 extends over 16 amino acids. CDR3 sequence reads: CASSPGDRGFVDTQYF. CDR3 DNA sequence: TGCGCCAGCAGCCCGGGGGACAGGGGATTTGTAGATACGCAGTATTTT.

The rearrangement uses TRBV30 and TRBJ1-4; 7 bases align to TRBD1. The germline gives CDR1 GTSNPN, CDR2 SVGIG (reference sequence). V shed 7 bases and J 5 bases; nucleotides not matched to a gene: 7. The CDR3 totals 13 residues. The CDR3 sequence is CASDRVGNEKLFF. CDR3 DNA: TGTGCCTCTGACAGGGTGGGGAATGAAAAACTGTTTTTT. Variable domain in full (rest from reference TRBV30 and TRBJ1-4): SQTIHQWPATLVQPVGSPLSLECTVEGTSNPNLYWYRQAAGRGLQLLFYSVGIGQISSEVPQNLSASRPQDRQFILSSKKLLLSDSGFYLCASDRVGNEKLFFGSGTQLSVL.